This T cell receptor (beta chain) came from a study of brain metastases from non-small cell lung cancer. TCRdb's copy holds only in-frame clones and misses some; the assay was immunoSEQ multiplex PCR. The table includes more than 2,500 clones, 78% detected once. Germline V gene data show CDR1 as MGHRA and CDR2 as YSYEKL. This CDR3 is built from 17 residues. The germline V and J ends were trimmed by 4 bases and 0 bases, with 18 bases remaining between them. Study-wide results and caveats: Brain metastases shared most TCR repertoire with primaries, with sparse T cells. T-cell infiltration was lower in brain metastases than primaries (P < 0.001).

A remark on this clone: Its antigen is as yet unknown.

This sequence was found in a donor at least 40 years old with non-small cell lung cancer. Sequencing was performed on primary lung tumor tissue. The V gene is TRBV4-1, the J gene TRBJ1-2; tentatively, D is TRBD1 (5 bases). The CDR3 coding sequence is TGCGCCAGCAGCCCGGGGGAACGCAGAGAAGCTAACTATGGCTACACCTTC. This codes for CASSPGERREANYGYTF.